This T cell receptor (beta chain) is from a study of vaccination and CD4 T cells after COVID-19. For the study at large: Stimulation used overlapping spike peptides from SARS-CoV-2, HCoV-NL63, HCoV-OC43 and HCoV-229E.

Within the sample, this clonotype is medium-sized (0.01 to 0.1%). Its antigen is not identified. Sample treatment: roughly 11-day PBMC culture with coronavirus spike peptide pools or control peptides (ViraFEST assay). Oncomine TCR Beta short-read sequencing was applied to DNA from cultured CD4+ T cells. From the PCR reads, TCRdb called clonotypes with MiXCR, one entry per CDR3 protein. The sample carries some 13,000 distinct CDR3 sequences, 35% recorded once. This CDR3 contains 14 residues. Losses at the gene ends were 0 bases for V and 4 bases for J; bases not matched to a gene: 5. Germline CDR1 reads DFQATT; CDR2 reads SNEGSKA (reference sequence).

Sequencing was done on a sample of CD4+ T cells from blood, cultured in vitro. This clonotype was obtained from a human donor who had recovered from COVID-19. The chain is built from TRBV20-1 and TRBJ2-5; 7 bases fit TRBD2. The CDR3 here is CSARDPSGRETQYF. CDR3 nucleotides: TGCAGTGCTAGAGATCCTAGCGGACGAGAGACCCAGTACTTC.